The present T cell receptor beta chain was sequenced within a study of PD-1 blockade in classical Hodgkin lymphoma. This table comes from immunoSEQ multiplex PCR, and its TCRdb copy is limited to in-frame clones, with some not included. The data show approximately 89,000 clones, 75% to 90% seen once. This CDR3 contains 12 residues. Study results and limitations: When nivolumab was started under 1 year after ASCT, patients were excluded.

Concerning this clone itself: Its specificity is unknown.

There was relapse after autologous stem cell transplantation in every patient, and there was variation in brentuximab vedotin exposure. Complete response, partial response or progressive disease was recorded as best response. This TCR was sampled from a human donor with classical Hodgkin lymphoma. This chain joins TRBV21-1 and TRBJ1-1. TRBV21-1 corresponds to a pseudogene. The source was peripheral blood mononuclear cells (PBMCs), collected at baseline. The CDR3 loop is CASSNQDTEAFF. The CDR3, as DNA: TGTGCCAGCAGCAACCAAGACACTGAAGCTTTCTTT.